One and the same sample provided the 10 T cell receptor beta chains below, sequenced in a study of blood T cells in healthy people across ages. A second about 7 to 12 cycle PCR used barcoded and J-beta primers. TCRdb re-analysed the 5' RACE reads in MiXCR, keeping a single row per CDR3 protein. The table shows hundreds of thousands of distinct CDR3 sequences, with about 50% occurring only once. The sequencing input was blood. The receptor source for this set is a woman of 80 years or more in good health.

The rearrangement uses TRBV7-3 and TRBJ2-2; D uncertain. The germline V and J ends were trimmed by 5 bases and 0 bases, with 10 bases remaining between them. CDR1 and CDR2 (germline): SGHTA, FQGTGA. This CDR3 has 15 residues. CDR3: CASSPHPANTGELFF. The CDR3 DNA reads as TGTGCCAGCAGCCCACACCCCGCGAACACCGGGGAGCTGTTTTTT.

The chain links TRBV29-1 to TRBJ1-5, with 8 nucleotides matching TRBD1. After removal of 5 bases from V and 4 bases from J, the junction contained 7 bases not matched to a gene. Germline V lookup: CDR1 SQVTM, CDR2 ANQGSEA. The CDR3 loop spans 14 amino acids. CDR3 DNA sequence: TGCAGCGTTTTAGGGACAGGAGCTAATCAGCCCCAGCATTTT. This translates into CSVLGTGANQPQHF.

This clonotype was seen a handful of times. The rearrangement uses TRBV6-1 and TRBJ1-1; D call uncertain. From germline, CDR1 is MNHNS and CDR2 SASEGT. The germline V and J ends were trimmed by 2 bases and 0 bases, with 4 bases remaining between them. There are 13 residues in the CDR3. CDR3 loop: CASSEKMNTEAFF. For the CDR3, the DNA is TGTGCCAGCAGTGAAAAGATGAACACTGAAGCTTTCTTT.

This clonotype has only a few counts. This chain links TRBV11-2 with TRBJ2-1, with 9 bases that match TRBD2. CDR3 length: 16 residues. Germline assignment: CDR1 SGHAT and CDR2 FQNNGV. Trimming removed 8 bases from V and 2 bases from J; junction bases left unmatched: 10. The DNA of the CDR3 is TGTGCCAGCCTTGGGGGTGGCGGGAGGGCCTACAATGAGCAGTTCTTC. Translating it yields CASLGGGGRAYNEQFF.

This clonotype was seen a few times. The chain has TRBV11-2 and TRBJ2-1, with 8 positions matching TRBD2. The J call is uncertain, as TRBJ2-7 better fits the DNA end. The length of the CDR3 is 16 residues. Germline loops: CDR1 SGHAT, CDR2 FQNNGV. CDR3 sequence reads: CASSLVAGTSYNEQYF. CDR3 sequence (DNA): TGTGCCAGCAGCTTAGTAGCGGGGACTTCCTACAATGAGCAGTACTTC.

The chain couples TRBV7-2 to TRBJ2-3; tentative D call: TRBD2 (5 bases). The CDR3 consists of 15 residues. Germline V lookup: CDR1 SGHTA, CDR2 FQGNSA. V gave up 1 base and J gave up 4 bases, with 12 bases separating them. The CDR3 coding sequence is TGTGCCAGCAGCTTAGGAGGGATTAGTGCAGATACGCAGTATTTT. It encodes CASSLGGISADTQYF.

The chain employs TRBV3-1 and TRBJ1-2, with D unclear. Trimming stripped 5 bases from V and 2 bases from J, with 18 bases between. Germline values: CDR1 LGHDT, CDR2 YNNKEL (reference sequence). This CDR3 spans 16 amino acids. CDR3 coding DNA: TGTGCCAGCAGCTACCGGGAGCCGAGTCGGAACTATGGCTACACCTTC. It codes for CASSYREPSRNYGYTF. The full variable domain, completed using reference TRBV3-1 and TRBJ1-2, is DTAVSQTPKYLVTQMGNDKSIKCEQNLGHDTMYWYKQDSKKFLKIMFSYNNKELIINETVPNRFSPKSPDKAHLNLHINSLELGDSAVYFCASSYREPSRNYGYTFGSGTRLTVV.

In the case of this clonotype: The junction differs from germline at one of its ends, possibly a read error. The rearrangement uses TRBV20-1 and TRBJ1-6; a weak D match, TRBD1 (5 bases). Germline CDR1 and CDR2: DFQATT and SNEGSKA (reference sequence). CDR3 length equals 15 residues. CDR3: CSARASGTYNSPLHF. The CDR3 coding sequence is TGCAGTGCTAGAGCCTCAGGGACCTATAATTCGCCCCTCCACTTT.

This rearrangement joins TRBV5-1 to TRBJ2-1, with 9 positions matching TRBD1. V dropped 0 bases and J dropped 15; count of bases not matched to a gene: 10. The length of the CDR3 is 14 residues. The germline V gene encodes CDR1 SGHRS and CDR2 YFSETQ. The CDR3 DNA reads as TGCGCCAGCAGCTTGGGAGGACAGGGGAGGTTAGCGTTCTTC. This translates into CASSLGGQGRLAFF.

This clonotype appeared a few times. The J gene is TRBJ2-3, the V gene TRBV7-2, with 7 bases fitting TRBD2. The CDR3 has 15 amino acids. Germline V gene sequence: CDR1 SGHTA, CDR2 FQGNSA. V shed 6 bases and J 9 bases; nucleotides not matched to a gene: 15. CDR3 coding DNA: TGTGCCAGCAGTTGGGGGGGGACTTCTCAGATAACGCAGTATTTT. Amino acids: CASSWGGTSQITQYF. Full variable domain (missing parts from reference TRBV7-2 and TRBJ2-3): GAGVSQSPSNKVTEKGKDVELRCDPISGHTALYWYRQSLGQGLEFLIYFQGNSAPDKSGLPSDRFSAERTGGSVSTLTIQRTQQEDSAVYLCASSWGGTSQITQYFGPGTRLTVL.